The sequence of this TCR beta chain was determined in a study of identical twins. Unique molecular identifiers were present on the cDNA, which also gained a universal primer site by template switching. TCRdb re-called the 5' RACE reads with MiXCR, one entry per CDR3 protein. The table shows some 260,000 distinct CDR3 sequences, with over 12% occurring only once. Regarding this clonotype: The target antigen is unknown.

Every sampled donor was Caucasian and healthy. Study-level results: These conclusions were based on statistical analysis (cross-sectional, not following the same donors). Weaker excess twin sharing was seen among beta out-of-frame sequences.

Germline values: CDR1 SGHAT, CDR2 FQDESV (reference sequence). The CDR3 length is 13 residues. V lost 5 bases to trimming and J lost 2 bases, with 9 bases between them. The source of this sequence is a young woman in good health. The sample taken for sequencing was memory (CD45RO+) T cells sorted from blood. The rearrangement joins TRBV11-1 to TRBJ2-5, with TRBD2 as a possible D gene (6 bases). CDR3 sequence (DNA): TGTGCCAGCAGCGCGGGACTTCAAGAGACCCAGTACTTC. It codes for CASSAGLQETQYF.